The subject of this entry is one TCR beta chain. Its antigen is not yet known. No per-base quality is available; no much larger clone lies one base away. The data belong to a study of cytomegalovirus exposure and HLA in healthy donors (dated by TCRdb to about 2017). Regarding the complete study: An earlier analysis of around 600 of the donors reported approximately 270 Gb of sequence data and 117 million unique TCR beta sequences from 150 million to 200 million T cells. An early release that covered 500 to 800 HLA-typed donors contained about 290 gigabases of sequencing data and tens of millions of unique TCR sequences. Of the 350 to 450 genotyped donors, approximately 80% were placed in the genetic ancestry cluster associated with self-reported Caucasian donors. The study aimed to test whether cataloging public T cell receptors could reveal signatures of past pathogen exposure. The study used immunosequencing to profile the T cell repertoires of several hundred subjects and linked those repertoires to cytomegalovirus serostatus. Besides the first cohort of around 700 subjects, a separate validation cohort made up of 95 to 150 different subjects was used. The study combined high-throughput TCR immunosequencing, statistical association of individual TCRs with disease status, and machine learning to predict cytomegalovirus infection status. A later analysis re-examined previously published TCR beta repertoires from more than 600 donors and added high-resolution HLA genotyping to investigate patterns of TCR occurrence. Rather than using new phenotypic data, the later analysis identified candidate immune exposures from TCR beta sequences and from how often those sequences occurred across donors. To decide whether each TCR beta V gene segment behaved as functional or pseudogenic, an earlier analysis of some 600 of the donors relied on high-throughput TCR beta sequencing. Donor age, sex, ethnicity and CMV serostatus were compiled together with the repertoire data. Genome-wide SNP genotypes for about 65% of the 666 donors were used in a later genetic analysis, which treated that subset as a discovery cohort. Every repertoire in the discovery cohort had been generated on one and the same sequencing platform. HLA typing included class I and class II loci at four-digit resolution. Typing coverage varied by locus: about 620-640 donors for A, B, C, DRB1 and DQB1; 522 for DQA1; more than 600 for DPA1; approximately 450 for DPB1. About five DR-DQ haplotypes were treated as single units for association and clustering because of strong linkage in the cohort. Across some 400 genotyped donors of the cohort, an average of about 250,000 unique TCR beta nucleotide sequences per donor were sequenced, and 15% to 20% of those sequences were non-productive.

The cohort was made up of 666 healthy bone marrow donors. At the time of sampling, every cohort member was nominally healthy, though immune exposures that went unrecorded were likely present. The donor tested CMV seropositive and was one of the 289 seropositive cohort members. A peripheral blood sample was collected from each donor, and TCR beta sequencing was performed on peripheral blood mononuclear cells. The Qiagen DNeasy Blood Extraction Kit was used to extract genomic DNA from the blood cell samples. The research as a whole found: Correlated functional status among segregating V segments might be attributable to linkage disequilibrium, but an unknown experimental factor could not be ruled out. A cluster of highly shared sequence variants was judged likely to represent a technical artifact of the sequencing pipeline. A later analysis reported that several top co-occurrence clusters appeared linked to parvovirus B19, influenza, CMV and Epstein-Barr virus. Assigning TCR associations to individual alleles was difficult when HLA alleles, especially DR and DQ, strongly co-occurred. HLA typing was unavailable for some donors at each locus, so association tests used only the typed subset. A later analysis found that HLA-associated TCR beta chains were more clonally expanded and had lower generation probabilities than equally common non-associated chains. Sequencing depth was assumed to be roughly uniform across donors in the presence/absence analyses, though that assumption may not hold. A further reported finding was that TCR beta sequences accurately predicted the HLA-A and HLA-B alleles for most subjects in the first cohort. The study gave a list of 150 to 200 TCR beta chains associated with cytomegalovirus. The classifier was reported to diagnose cytomegalovirus status with high specificity and sensitivity in both the original cohort and the validation cohort. V-gene and J-gene trimming of TCR beta chains was associated with a missense DCLRE1C variant in a later genetic analysis, and the association was replicated in an independent cohort. For the cohort, immune exposure information was limited to CMV serostatus. A later analysis associated 17,000 or so TCR beta sequences with specific HLA alleles at a false discovery rate of 0.05. The authors suggested that the approach could potentially be extended to other disease states and immunological phenotypes. Only TCR beta chains were sequenced in this cohort, and the absence of alpha or paired-chain data limited detectable features. A later genetic analysis reported fewer N-insertions in productive TCRs among donors in an Asian-associated ancestry cluster than the roughly 640-donor mean. In an earlier analysis of around 600 of the donors, most TCR beta V segments were observed in productive rearrangements about 90% or about 30% of the time, broadly matching IMGT annotations. Because counts were too low, under 20 rarely observed V segments, including chromosome 9 orphons, were left out of the earlier analysis of approximately 580 of the donors. A few of the identified cytomegalovirus-associated TCR beta chains were confirmed in vitro to be specific for cytomegalovirus antigens. In a later analysis, TCR association rates were found to vary across HLA loci, with the most associated TCRs seen for DRB1 alleles and the fewest for HLA-C alleles. Most CMV-associated TCR beta chains appeared to be HLA-restricted in a later analysis, and the HLA associations seemed to be driven largely by CMV exposure. While some public TCRs were present in many individuals, most TCR sequences turned up only very rarely across donors. Some IMGT-functional V segments, including TRBV6-2 and TRBV6-3, could not be told apart with the 87-base-pair reads, so those segments were excluded.

The method was the immunoSEQ multiplex PCR assay. The multiplex PCR relied on a mix of 60 forward primers for TCR Vbeta segments and 13 reverse primers for TCR Jbeta segments. The CDR3 region of rearranged TCR beta genes was amplified from genomic DNA by a multiplex PCR assay. On the Illumina HiSeq System, the amplified TCR beta libraries were sequenced as 87-base-pair reads. In the source study's methods: Across the 670 or so repertoires, a later analysis counted 75 million to 90 million unique TCR beta chains, 8.5 million to 12 million of which were shared by at least two donors. A nearest-neighbor algorithm error-corrected the raw reads and collapsed the reads into unique sequences, merging closely related sequences to remove PCR and sequencing errors. Alignment of CDR3 sequences to IMGT reference sequences was used to assign V, D and J gene segments. For a sequence to be retained, at least a six-nucleotide match to both a V gene segment and a J gene segment was required. A rearrangement counted as productive if the CDR3 had no stop codons and remained in frame with V and J, and every other rearrangement counted as non-productive. Following IMGT convention, CDR3 was defined as the stretch from the second conserved V-encoded cysteine to the conserved J-encoded phenylalanine. The earlier analysis of 587 of the donors excluded any sequence lacking an unambiguous match to a single V gene segment. In an earlier analysis of 500 to 750 of the donors, V segments were called functional above 56.7% productive rearrangements and were called segregating when the between-donor standard deviation exceeded 5%. A statistical classification framework was built for diagnosing cytomegalovirus status from the catalog of TCR beta chain sequences. A later analysis assigned V and J genes by comparing TCR nucleotide sequences with IMGT/GENE-DB human TR gene sequences. The TCRdist pipeline was used in a later analysis to assign CDR3 sequences and most-parsimonious VDJ recombination scenarios. In a later analysis, every TCR beta chain was defined by the combination of its CDR3 amino acid sequence and its V-gene family, and reads without a unique V-gene family were dropped. A later analysis removed roughly 590 highly shared, low-generation-probability nucleotide sequences to deal with suspected cross-contamination and a sequencing artifact. In a later analysis, a clonal expansion index for each public chain was calculated from normalized within-repertoire ranks of inferred template counts. In a later analysis, generation probabilities were computed using a VDJ recombination model fitted to out-of-frame rearrangements, and the results were checked against IGoR. A later analysis scored TCR-TCR, TCR-HLA and TCR-CMV co-occurrence with hypergeometric tests, applying a repertoire-size bias correction to TCR pairs. In a later analysis, false discovery rates were estimated by permuting HLA or CMV assignments 20 times. A later analysis grouped co-occurring TCRs with DBSCAN, adding TCRdist sequence similarity when clustering within HLA-allele-positive subsets. Co-occurrence clustering excluded repertoires with fewer than 30,000 or more than 120,000 public chains, plus five with anomalous nucleotide sharing. The source is immuneACCESS, and TCRdb retained only in-frame sequences with V and J called. Part of the clones is not carried over; for the studies checked, unresolved V genes explain less than half of this, and the remainder is unexplained. That table supplies the V and J calls and clone size; D and trimming were determined from the DNA. The table for this sample lists approximately 170,000 clones; about 81% of them were counted only once. Jointly, the top ten make up more than 4.5% of the sample.

V lost 3 bases and J lost 10 bases, and the count of bases not matched to a germline gene is 10. The CDR3 spans 14 residues, from the cysteine through the phenylalanine. The kept DNA is CDR3 alone, 42 bases in frame from the first base. CDR1 and CDR2 are drawn from the germline V gene: SQVTM, ANQGSEA. The TCR originated in a man aged 30 to 45 in good health and CMV-seropositive. Input material: PBMCs. This receptor chain uses TRBV29-1 and TRBJ2-1, with 9 central nucleotides matching TRBD2. The DNA is as follows: TGCAGCGTTGACGGTGCGGGAGGGGGGCAAGAGCAGTTCTTC. This sequence encodes CSVDGAGGGQEQFF.